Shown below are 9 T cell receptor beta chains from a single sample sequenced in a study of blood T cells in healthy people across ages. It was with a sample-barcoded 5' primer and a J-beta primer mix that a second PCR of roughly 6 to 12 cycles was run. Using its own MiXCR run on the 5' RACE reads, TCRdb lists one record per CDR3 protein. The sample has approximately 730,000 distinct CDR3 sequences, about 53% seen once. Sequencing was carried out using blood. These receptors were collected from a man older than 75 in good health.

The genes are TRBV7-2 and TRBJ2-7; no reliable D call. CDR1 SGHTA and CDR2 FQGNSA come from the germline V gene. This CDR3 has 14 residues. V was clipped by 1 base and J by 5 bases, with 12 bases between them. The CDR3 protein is CASSLVALVHEQYF. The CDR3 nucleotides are TGTGCCAGCAGCTTAGTGGCGTTGGTCCACGAGCAGTACTTC.

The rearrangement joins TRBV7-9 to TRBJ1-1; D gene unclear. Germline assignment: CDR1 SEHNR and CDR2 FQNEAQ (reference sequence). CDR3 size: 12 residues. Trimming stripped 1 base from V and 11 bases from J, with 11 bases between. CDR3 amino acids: CASSLGEGEAFF. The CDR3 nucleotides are TGTGCCAGCAGCTTAGGGGAGGGTGAGGCTTTCTTT.

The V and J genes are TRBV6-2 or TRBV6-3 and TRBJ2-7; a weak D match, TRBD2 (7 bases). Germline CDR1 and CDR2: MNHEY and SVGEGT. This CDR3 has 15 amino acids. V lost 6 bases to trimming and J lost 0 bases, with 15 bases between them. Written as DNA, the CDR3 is TGTGCCAGCAGAACGGGGGGCCTCAGCTCCTACGAGCAGTACTTC. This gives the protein CASRTGGLSSYEQYF.

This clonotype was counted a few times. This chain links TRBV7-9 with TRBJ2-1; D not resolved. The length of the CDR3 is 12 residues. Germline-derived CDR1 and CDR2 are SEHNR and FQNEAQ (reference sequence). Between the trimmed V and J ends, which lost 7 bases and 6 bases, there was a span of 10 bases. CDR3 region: CASISRSNEQFF. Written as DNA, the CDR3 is TGTGCCAGCATTAGCCGGAGCAATGAGCAGTTCTTC.

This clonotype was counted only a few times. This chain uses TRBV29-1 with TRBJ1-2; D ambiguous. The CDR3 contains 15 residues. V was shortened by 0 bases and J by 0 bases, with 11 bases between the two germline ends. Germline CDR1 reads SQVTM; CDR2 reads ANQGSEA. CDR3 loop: CSVEERTGTNYGYTF. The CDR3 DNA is TGCAGCGTTGAAGAGAGGACCGGAACTAACTATGGCTACACCTTC.

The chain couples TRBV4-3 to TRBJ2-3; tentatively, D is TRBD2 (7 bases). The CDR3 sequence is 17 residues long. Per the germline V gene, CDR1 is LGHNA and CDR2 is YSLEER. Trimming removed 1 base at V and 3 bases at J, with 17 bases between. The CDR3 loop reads CASSQAKGGGSTDTQYF. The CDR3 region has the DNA TGCGCCAGCAGCCAAGCGAAGGGGGGAGGGAGTACAGATACGCAGTATTTT.

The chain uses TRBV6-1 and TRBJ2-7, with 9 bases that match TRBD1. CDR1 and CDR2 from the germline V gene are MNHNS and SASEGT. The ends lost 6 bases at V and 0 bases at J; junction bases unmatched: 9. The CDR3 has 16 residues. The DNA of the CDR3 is TGTGCCAGCAGGAAGACAGGGGGATTCCTCTCCTACGAGCAGTACTTC. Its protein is CASRKTGGFLSYEQYF.

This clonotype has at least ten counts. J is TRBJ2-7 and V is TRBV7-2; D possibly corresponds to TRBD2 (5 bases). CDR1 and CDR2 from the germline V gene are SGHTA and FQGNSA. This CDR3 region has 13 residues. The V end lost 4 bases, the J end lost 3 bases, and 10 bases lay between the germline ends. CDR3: CASSSAGGYEQYF. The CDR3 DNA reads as TGTGCCAGCAGCTCCGCCGGAGGCTACGAGCAGTACTTC.

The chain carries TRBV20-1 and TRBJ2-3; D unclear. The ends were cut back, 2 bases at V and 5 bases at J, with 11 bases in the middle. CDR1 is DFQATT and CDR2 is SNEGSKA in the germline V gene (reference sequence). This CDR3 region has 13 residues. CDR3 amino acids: CSARKIGVDTQYF. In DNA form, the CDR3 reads TGCAGTGCTAGAAAAATTGGGGTAGATACGCAGTATTTT.